This T cell receptor beta chain was profiled in a study of control samples from healthy donors and cancer patients. CDR3 length: 14 amino acids. The V and J ends lost 3 bases and 5 bases respectively, with 13 bases between them. CDR1 and CDR2 from the germline V gene are SGHAT and FQNNGV. Measured with immunoSEQ multiplex PCR; TCRdb has only the in-frame clones, and not every one. The data contain 150,000 to 200,000 clones, 90% of them singletons. The source material was blood. This clonotype was sampled from a woman in her 50s in good health. This chain uses TRBV11-2 with TRBJ2-5; the D gene is possibly TRBD2 (7 bases). CDR3 DNA: TGTGCCAGCAGCTTCTCGAGGGGGGGGGAGACCCAGTACTTC. Amino acid sequence: CASSFSRGGETQYF.